The subject of this entry is one TCR beta chain. Categorization into cohorts depended on clinical history that participants reported. Profiling relied on immunoSEQ multiplex PCR, and the TCRdb table lists in-frame clones only, not all of them. This sample yields hundreds of thousands of clones, of which roughly nine tenths are seen a single time; approximately 1% belongs to the top ten. This record comes from a study of blood T cell repertoires in COVID-19. For the study at large: COVID-19 samples collected from the United States, Italy and Spain covered acute and convalescent phases. Sources were T cells, B-cell-depleted T cells, or PBMCs; the material itself was cDNA or gDNA.

Germline V CDR1 and CDR2: SGDLS, YYNGEE. The J segment lost 6 bases and the V segment lost 4 bases, leaving 3 bases of the junction unmatched. The CDR3 spans 12 residues. The chain is built from TRBV9 and TRBJ2-7; 8 bases fit TRBD1. The sequence came from a woman in her 30s who had recovered from COVID-19. Sequencing was carried out using PBMCs or T cells enriched from blood (not recorded which). CDR3 nucleotide sequence: TGTGCCAGCAGCCCCGACAGGGGCGAGCAGTACTTC. It codes for CASSPDRGEQYF.